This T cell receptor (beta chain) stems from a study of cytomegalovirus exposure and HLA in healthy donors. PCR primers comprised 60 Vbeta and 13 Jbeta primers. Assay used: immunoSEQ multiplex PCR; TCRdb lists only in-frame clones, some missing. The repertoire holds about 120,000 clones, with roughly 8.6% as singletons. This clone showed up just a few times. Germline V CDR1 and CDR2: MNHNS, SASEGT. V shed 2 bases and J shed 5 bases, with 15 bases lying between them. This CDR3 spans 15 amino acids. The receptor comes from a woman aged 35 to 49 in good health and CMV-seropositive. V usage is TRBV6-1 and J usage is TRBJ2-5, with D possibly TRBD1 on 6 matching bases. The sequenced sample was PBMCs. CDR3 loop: CASSESAGAPETQYF. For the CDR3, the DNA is TGTGCCAGCAGTGAATCGGCAGGGGCCCCGGAGACCCAGTACTTC.